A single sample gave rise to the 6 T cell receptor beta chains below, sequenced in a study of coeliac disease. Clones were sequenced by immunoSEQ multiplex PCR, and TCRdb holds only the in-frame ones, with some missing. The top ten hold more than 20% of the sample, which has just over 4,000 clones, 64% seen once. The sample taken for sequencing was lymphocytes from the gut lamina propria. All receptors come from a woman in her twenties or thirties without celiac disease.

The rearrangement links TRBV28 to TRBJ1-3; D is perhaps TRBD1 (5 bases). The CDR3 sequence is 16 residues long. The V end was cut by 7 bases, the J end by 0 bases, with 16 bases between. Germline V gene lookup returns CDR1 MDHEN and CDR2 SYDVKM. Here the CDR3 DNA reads TGTGCCAGCATCCTAAGTGGGGCGAGCTCTGGAAACACCATATATTTT. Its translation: CASILSGASSGNTIYF.

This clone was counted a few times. Here the CDR3 reads CAISAEGRTTYEQYF. The CDR3 DNA follows: TGTGCCATCAGTGCGGAGGGACGGACGACCTACGAGCAGTACTTC. The rearrangement links TRBV10-3 to TRBJ2-7; TRBD2 is a possible D gene (6 bases). The germline V and J ends were trimmed by 4 bases and 2 bases, with 15 bases remaining between them. Germline CDR1 reads ENHRY; CDR2 reads SYGVKD. This CDR3 is built from 15 residues.

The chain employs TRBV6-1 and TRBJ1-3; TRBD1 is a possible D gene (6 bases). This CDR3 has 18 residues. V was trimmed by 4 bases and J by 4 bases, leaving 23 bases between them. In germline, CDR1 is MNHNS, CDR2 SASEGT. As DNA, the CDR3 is TGTGCCAGCAGTGGAGGGGGGGTTAGATCAGGCTCGGGAAACACCATATATTTT. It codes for CASSGGGVRSGSGNTIYF.

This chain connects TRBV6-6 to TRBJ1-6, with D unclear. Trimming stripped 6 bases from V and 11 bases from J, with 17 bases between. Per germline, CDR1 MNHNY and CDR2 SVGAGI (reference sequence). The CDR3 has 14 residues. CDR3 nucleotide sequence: TGTGCCAGCAGGTCCGGGATAACGGATGCACCCCTCCACTTT. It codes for CASRSGITDAPLHF.

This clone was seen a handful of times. CDR3 loop: CASTSVYYEQYF. CDR3 coding DNA: TGTGCCAGCACTAGCGTTTACTACGAGCAGTACTTC. The chain uses TRBV6-5 and TRBJ2-7, with TRBD2 as a possible D gene (6 bases). There are 12 residues in the CDR3. V lost 7 bases to trimming and J lost 3 bases, with 10 bases between them. The V gene's germline CDR1 is MNHEY and CDR2 SVGAGI.

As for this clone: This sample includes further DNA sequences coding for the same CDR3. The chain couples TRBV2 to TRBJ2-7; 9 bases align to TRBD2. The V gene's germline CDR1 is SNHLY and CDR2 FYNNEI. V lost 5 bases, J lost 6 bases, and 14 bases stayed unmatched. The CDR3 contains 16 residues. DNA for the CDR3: TGTGCCAGCAGTTCCCACGGATTAGCGGGAGCTAGCGAGCAGTACTTC. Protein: CASSSHGLAGASEQYF.